The 29 T cell receptor beta chains below were found in one sample sequenced in a study of CD8 T cells in ankylosing spondylitis. In TCRdb, the 5' RACE reads were re-called with MiXCR into one record per CDR3 protein. The top ten hold less than 0.65% of the sample, which has 700,000 to 850,000 distinct CDR3 sequences, over 9.5% seen once. The antigens of these receptors remain unknown. Study results and caveats: A motif in TCR beta, a set of under ten highly homologous variants, appeared characteristic of ankylosing spondylitis blood.

The material sequenced was blood, either unsorted or a sorted T cell fraction (not recorded which). The receptors derive from a male donor with ankylosing spondylitis.

The V gene is TRBV7-2, the J gene TRBJ2-1; D gene ambiguous. The CDR3 is made up of 15 amino acids. V lost 3 bases, J lost 8 bases, and 17 bases lay in between. The germline CDR1 and CDR2 sequences are SGHTA and FQGNSA. The CDR3 nucleotides read TGTGCCAGCAGCTTTGAGCCTGACCCTCTCGATGAGCAGTTCTTC. Translated: CASSFEPDPLDEQFF.

This clonotype was picked up many times. This chain links TRBV12-3 or TRBV12-4 with TRBJ1-2, with D tentatively TRBD1 (5 bases). CDR3 length: 16 amino acids. V shed 5 bases and J shed 2 bases, with 18 bases lying between them. The CDR3 nucleotides are TGTGCCAGCAGTCTCTTTCGGGGAGGGGCCAACTATGGCTACACCTTC. The encoded protein is CASSLFRGGANYGYTF.

The chain recombines TRBV7-2 with TRBJ2-3, with TRBD2 matching over 7 bases. The CDR3 covers 15 residues. Unmatched junction bases numbered 5, after V lost 1 base and J lost 4 bases. CDR1 is SGHTA, CDR2 FQGNSA, per germline. The CDR3 region has the DNA TGTGCCAGCAGCTTAGGGTCTAGCGGACCAGATACGCAGTATTTT. This codes for CASSLGSSGPDTQYF.

This clonotype was counted a few times. The V and J genes are TRBV9 and TRBJ2-2; TRBD2 matches at 7 bases. The V gene end was trimmed by 0 bases and the J gene end by 6 bases; junction bases not matched to a gene: 5. This CDR3 has 15 residues. Germline V gene data show CDR1 as SGDLS and CDR2 as YYNGEE. This CDR3 is CASSVGATSAGELFF. DNA for the CDR3: TGTGCCAGCAGCGTAGGCGCTACTAGCGCCGGGGAGCTGTTTTTT.

There are a few counts of this clonotype. The chain recombines TRBV5-5 with TRBJ2-1; D is ambiguous. CDR3 length equals 15 residues. The germline CDR1 and CDR2 sequences are SGHKS and YYEKEE (reference sequence). V lost 0 bases and J lost 1, with 8 bases in between. CDR3 protein: CASSLARRSYNEQFF. The CDR3 DNA reads TGTGCCAGCAGCTTGGCTAGAAGGTCCTACAATGAGCAGTTCTTC. Looking up the rest from reference TRBV5-5 and TRBJ2-1 gives the full variable domain: DAGVTQSPTHLIKTRGQQVTLRCSPISGHKSVSWYQQVLGQGPQFIFQYYEKEERGRGNFPDRFSARQFPNYSSELNVNALLLGDSALYLCASSLARRSYNEQFFGPGTRLTVL.

This clonotype turned up a few times. The chain is built from TRBV6-6 and TRBJ1-2, with no clear D. Per germline, CDR1 MNHNY and CDR2 SVGAGI (reference sequence). With 6 bases removed from V and 6 bases from J, the gap between germline ends came to 11 bases. The CDR3 length is 12 residues. The CDR3 nucleotides read TGTGCCAGCAGCGAGAGGTGGAATGGCTACACCTTC. This translates into CASSERWNGYTF.

This clonotype showed up many times. J is TRBJ2-3 and V is TRBV15; 11 nucleotides match TRBD2. CDR3 length: 15 amino acids. With 2 bases clipped from V and 5 bases from J, the junction kept 3 bases outside the gene matches. Germline assignment: CDR1 LNHNV and CDR2 YYDKDF (reference sequence). The chain's CDR3 is CATSRTLAGGDTQYF. The CDR3 coding sequence is TGTGCCACCAGCAGAACGCTAGCGGGAGGAGATACGCAGTATTTT.

The table lists this clonotype with many counts. The genes are TRBV29-1 and TRBJ1-1, with unresolved D. V was shortened by 4 bases and J by 0 bases, with 9 bases between the two germline ends. This CDR3 comprises 13 residues. Germline V gene sequence: CDR1 SQVTM, CDR2 ANQGSEA. CDR3 DNA: TGCAGCGTTGTTCGTCAGCTGAACACTGAAGCTTTCTTT. Its translation is CSVVRQLNTEAFF.

In its sample, this clonotype was seen a few times. This chain links TRBV20-1 with TRBJ2-3, with TRBD1 as a possible D gene (5 bases). Germline V gene data show CDR1 as DFQATT and CDR2 as SNEGSKA (reference sequence). The CDR3 is 15 amino acids. V lost 0 bases, J lost 8 bases, and 18 bases lay in between. CDR3 nucleotides: TGCAGTGCTAGAGATTTTCCAGGGCACGGTGGTACGCAGTATTTT. Amino acid sequence: CSARDFPGHGGTQYF.

This clonotype was counted only a few times. The chain combines TRBV7-2 with TRBJ2-2; perhaps TRBD2 as D (5 bases). The CDR3 covers 15 residues. The germline V and J ends were trimmed by 7 bases and 4 bases, with 16 bases remaining between them. Germline V gene sequence: CDR1 SGHTA, CDR2 FQGNSA. CDR3 protein: CASTPDFYRTGELFF. The CDR3 bases are TGTGCCAGCACCCCGGACTTCTACCGCACCGGGGAGCTGTTTTTT.

This clonotype was counted between two and nine times. The chain is built from TRBV20-1 and TRBJ2-7; D assignment may be TRBD1 or TRBD2 (6 bases each). The germline V and J ends were trimmed by 7 bases and 6 bases, with 19 bases remaining between them. The germline V gene has CDR1 DFQATT and CDR2 SNEGSKA (reference sequence). The CDR3 length is 13 residues. The CDR3 DNA sequence: TGCAGTGTGTCGGTAGGGGGGTTCGTCGAGCAGTACTTC. This codes for CSVSVGGFVEQYF.

This clonotype was counted at least ten times. V and J are TRBV20-1 and TRBJ1-6, with D maybe TRBD1 (6 bases). This CDR3 has 12 residues. V was trimmed by 6 bases and J by 6 bases, leaving 9 bases between them. CDR1 DFQATT and CDR2 SNEGSKA come from the germline V gene (reference sequence). The CDR3 spells CSAQGPNSPLHF. CDR3 DNA: TGCAGTGCCCAGGGGCCTAATTCACCCCTCCACTTT.

In this sample, this clonotype turned up a few times. The gene calls are TRBV24-1 and TRBJ2-1; no clear D gene. Germline V gene sequence: CDR1 KGHDR, CDR2 SFDVKD. With 4 bases removed from V and 7 bases from J, the gap between germline ends came to 13 bases. This CDR3 is 14 amino acids long. The CDR3 is CATSEGRIANEQFF. The CDR3 DNA follows: TGTGCCACCAGTGAAGGACGCATCGCTAATGAGCAGTTCTTC.

This clonotype appeared a few times. This sequence joins TRBV29-1 and TRBJ2-1, with 11 positions matching TRBD2. Losses at the gene ends were 1 base for V and 0 bases for J; bases not matched to a gene: 8. This CDR3 is 18 amino acids long. Germline CDR1 reads SQVTM; CDR2 reads ANQGSEA. The CDR3: CSVEGVASGGSSYNEQFF. CDR3 coding DNA: TGCAGCGTTGAAGGGGTAGCTAGCGGGGGGAGCTCCTACAATGAGCAGTTCTTC.

This clonotype was detected a few times. The V and J genes are TRBV4-2 and TRBJ2-3, with D hard to call. The germline gives CDR1 LGHNA, CDR2 YNFKEQ. The CDR3 loop spans 16 amino acids. Trimming left V 3 bases short and J 1 base short, with 14 bases between. The chain's CDR3 is CASSHHPASGTDTQYF. The CDR3 nucleotides read TGTGCCAGCAGCCACCACCCAGCGTCAGGCACAGATACGCAGTATTTT.

There are a few counts of this clonotype. V gene TRBV7-2 combines with J gene TRBJ2-7, with 9 bases matching TRBD2. CDR3 length equals 16 residues. The junction had 10 bases not matched to a gene; V was cut back by 5 bases and J by 2 bases. Looked up from germline, CDR1 is SGHTA and CDR2 is FQGNSA. The CDR3 sequence: CASSLFVAGEPYEQYF. The CDR3 region has the DNA TGTGCCAGCAGCCTCTTCGTAGCGGGGGAACCCTACGAGCAGTACTTC.

The rearrangement joins TRBV7-2 to TRBJ2-2; D is undetermined. This CDR3 is built from 14 residues. V shed 5 bases and J shed 4 bases, with 11 bases lying between them. Per the germline V gene, CDR1 is SGHTA and CDR2 is FQGNSA. The chain's CDR3 is CASSPLGPTGELFF. CDR3 DNA sequence: TGTGCCAGCAGCCCTCTTGGACCCACCGGGGAGCTGTTTTTT.

This clonotype was picked up a small number of times. The CDR3 reads CASSHGKPDRATNEKLFF. CDR3 DNA: TGTGCCAGCAGCCATGGAAAACCCGACAGGGCAACTAATGAAAAACTGTTTTTT. The V and J genes are TRBV4-2 and TRBJ1-4; 7 nucleotides align to TRBD1. This CDR3 spans 18 amino acids. From germline, CDR1 is LGHNA and CDR2 YNFKEQ. Trimming removed 3 bases from V and 0 bases from J; junction bases left unmatched: 10.

In its sample, this clonotype was seen many times. The V and J genes are TRBV10-3 and TRBJ2-5, with 8 bases identical to TRBD2. CDR1 is ENHRY, CDR2 SYGVKD, per germline. The length of the CDR3 is 15 residues. Unmatched junction bases numbered 8, after V lost 4 bases and J lost 4 bases. CDR3 region: CAISANGRASETQYF. The CDR3 DNA reads as TGTGCCATCAGTGCCAACGGGAGGGCGTCAGAGACCCAGTACTTC.

This clonotype was picked up many times. The gene calls are TRBV20-1 and TRBJ2-7, with TRBD1 identical over 8 bases. In germline, CDR1 is DFQATT, CDR2 SNEGSKA (reference sequence). The CDR3 has 15 amino acids. V gave up 0 bases and J gave up 6 bases; unmatched junction bases: 10. CDR3 in amino acids: CSARDRRTGPGEQYF. CDR3 coding DNA: TGCAGTGCTAGAGATAGGAGGACAGGGCCGGGCGAGCAGTACTTC.

This clonotype was detected many times. The V and J genes are TRBV7-2 and TRBJ2-5; tentatively, D is TRBD1 or TRBD2 (6 bases each). Germline loops: CDR1 SGHTA, CDR2 FQGNSA. Between the trimmed V and J ends, which lost 1 base and 11 bases, there was a span of 14 bases. The CDR3 contains 13 residues. The CDR3 DNA is TGTGCCAGCAGCTTAGGGGGACTGGGGACACAGTACTTC. Amino acids: CASSLGGLGTQYF.

This clonotype was picked up a small number of times. This chain uses TRBV29-1 with TRBJ1-4; D gene uncertain. Germline V gene data show CDR1 as SQVTM and CDR2 as ANQGSEA. This CDR3 has 12 amino acids. The germline V and J ends were trimmed by 4 bases and 8 bases, with 11 bases remaining between them. CDR3 DNA: TGCAGCGTTGTCTCAGGCGGGGAAAAACTGTTTTTT. This translates into CSVVSGGEKLFF.

This clonotype was observed at least ten times. The rearrangement uses TRBV29-1 and TRBJ2-1, with 16 bases aligning to TRBD2. CDR1 and CDR2 from the germline V gene are SQVTM and ANQGSEA. V shed 6 bases and J 4 bases; nucleotides not matched to a gene: 3. The CDR3 covers 15 residues. This CDR3 is CSVAGLAGGYNEQFF. The CDR3 nucleotides read TGCAGCGTCGCGGGACTAGCGGGAGGGTACAATGAGCAGTTCTTC.

The sample holds a few counts of this clonotype. V gene TRBV9 combines with J gene TRBJ1-1; D unclear. The CDR3 is made up of 13 amino acids. V dropped 4 bases and J dropped 2 bases, with 9 bases sitting between them. The germline gives CDR1 SGDLS, CDR2 YYNGEE. This chain's CDR3 is CASSSRHNTEAFF. The DNA of the CDR3 is TGTGCCAGCAGCTCTAGGCACAACACTGAAGCTTTCTTT.

This clonotype was picked up many times. Sequence at one end of the junction differs from germline and may be a read error. This chain connects TRBV6-1 to TRBJ2-6; D remains unclear. The germline V gene has CDR1 MNHNS and CDR2 SASEGT. The CDR3 has 13 residues. The CDR3 region is CASREAGANVLTF. CDR3 coding DNA: TGTGCCAGCAGAGAAGCTGGGGCCAACGTCCTGACTTTC.

The table lists this clonotype with a few counts. The chain links TRBV7-9 to TRBJ2-3, with no clear D. Deletions cut 2 bases from V and 3 bases from J, with 9 bases between. Germline lookup yields CDR1 SEHNR and CDR2 FQNEAQ (reference sequence). The CDR3 is made up of 14 amino acids. This chain's CDR3 is CASSLLYNTDTQYF. The CDR3 nucleotides are TGTGCCAGCAGCTTACTTTACAATACAGATACGCAGTATTTT.

J is TRBJ1-3 and V is TRBV5-1; 7 bases agree with TRBD1. The germline CDR1 and CDR2 sequences are SGHRS and YFSETQ. The CDR3 contains 17 residues. V lost 2 bases and J lost 2; bases outside the gene matches: 10. CDR3 amino acids: CASSFYSRQGAGNTIYF. In DNA, the CDR3 is TGCGCCAGCAGCTTTTATAGTCGACAGGGAGCTGGAAACACCATATATTTT.

This clonotype was seen ten or more times. Sequence at one end of the junction differs from germline and may be a read error. This chain links TRBV12-3 or TRBV12-4 with TRBJ1-1, with unresolved D. The CDR3 sequence is 10 residues long. The CDR3: CASSLVERVF. The CDR3 coding sequence is TGTGCCAGCAGTTTAGTGGAAAGGGTCTTT.

There are many counts of this clonotype. One end of the junction varies from germline; a read error may be responsible. The gene calls are TRBV12-3 or TRBV12-4 and TRBJ2-1, with TRBD2 identical over 9 bases. The CDR3 consists of 15 residues. The CDR3 loop is CASSLGAGGYNEQFF. The CDR3 nucleotides are TGTGCCAGCAGCTTAGGTGCGGGAGGGTACAATGAGCAGTTCTTC.